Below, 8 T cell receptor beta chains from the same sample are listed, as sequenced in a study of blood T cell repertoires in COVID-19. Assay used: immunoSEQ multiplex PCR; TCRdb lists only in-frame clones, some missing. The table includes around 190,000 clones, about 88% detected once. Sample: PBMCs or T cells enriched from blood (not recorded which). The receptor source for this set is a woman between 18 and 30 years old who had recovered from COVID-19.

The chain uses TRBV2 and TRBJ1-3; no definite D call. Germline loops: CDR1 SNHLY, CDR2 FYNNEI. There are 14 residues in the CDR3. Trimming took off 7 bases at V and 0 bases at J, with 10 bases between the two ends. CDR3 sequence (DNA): TGTGCCAGCACTTGGCAGAACTCTGGAAACACCATATATTTT. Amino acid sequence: CASTWQNSGNTIYF.

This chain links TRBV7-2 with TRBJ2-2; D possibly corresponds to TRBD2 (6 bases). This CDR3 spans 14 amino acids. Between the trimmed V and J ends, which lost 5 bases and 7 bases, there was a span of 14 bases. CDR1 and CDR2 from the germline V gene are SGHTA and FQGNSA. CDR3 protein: CASSPTRQGGELFF. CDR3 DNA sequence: TGTGCCAGCAGCCCGACTAGGCAGGGCGGGGAGCTGTTTTTT.

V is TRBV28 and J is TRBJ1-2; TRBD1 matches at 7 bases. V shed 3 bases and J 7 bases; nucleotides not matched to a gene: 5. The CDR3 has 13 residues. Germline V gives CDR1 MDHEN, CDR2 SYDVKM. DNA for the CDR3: TGTGCCAGCAGTTTGGAGGGGGCGCCTGGCTACACCTTC. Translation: CASSLEGAPGYTF.

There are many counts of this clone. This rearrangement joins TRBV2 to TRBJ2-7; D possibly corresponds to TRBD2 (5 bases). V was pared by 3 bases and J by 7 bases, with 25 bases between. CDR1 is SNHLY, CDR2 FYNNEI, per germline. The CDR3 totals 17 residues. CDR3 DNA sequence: TGTGCCAGCAGTGAGTTGAACGTGGGGAGTGTACGAGTAGAGCAGTACTTC. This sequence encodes CASSELNVGSVRVEQYF.

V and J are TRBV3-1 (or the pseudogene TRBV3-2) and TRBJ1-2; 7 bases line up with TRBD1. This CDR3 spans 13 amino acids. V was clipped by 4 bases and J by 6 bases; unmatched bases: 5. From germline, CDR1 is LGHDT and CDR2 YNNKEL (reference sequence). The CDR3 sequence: CASSRGQVDGYTF. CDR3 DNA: TGTGCCAGCAGCCGCGGACAGGTTGATGGCTACACCTTC.

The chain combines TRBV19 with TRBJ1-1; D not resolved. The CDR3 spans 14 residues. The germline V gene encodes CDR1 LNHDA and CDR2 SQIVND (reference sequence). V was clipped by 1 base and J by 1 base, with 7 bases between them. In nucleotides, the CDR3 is TGTGCCAGTAGTATAGGGCCGGGGAACACTGAAGCTTTCTTT. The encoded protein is CASSIGPGNTEAFF.

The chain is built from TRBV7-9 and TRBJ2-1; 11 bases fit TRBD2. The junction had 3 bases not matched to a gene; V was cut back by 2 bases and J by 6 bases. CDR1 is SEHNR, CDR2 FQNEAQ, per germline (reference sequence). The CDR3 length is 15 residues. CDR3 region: CASSLILAGVNEQFF. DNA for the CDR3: TGTGCCAGCAGCTTAATACTAGCGGGGGTCAATGAGCAGTTCTTC. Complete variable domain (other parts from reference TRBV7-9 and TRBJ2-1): DTGVSQNPRHKITKRGQNVTFRCDPISEHNRLYWYRQTLGQGPEFLTYFQNEAQLEKSRLLSDRFSAERPKGSFSTLEIQRTEQGDSAMYLCASSLILAGVNEQFFGPGTRLTVL.

Written as DNA, the CDR3 is TGTGCCACCAGCCGACCCACCGTGACAGGGAACACCGGGGAGCTGTTTTTT. Amino acid sequence: CATSRPTVTGNTGELFF. The rearrangement links TRBV15 to TRBJ2-2; weak D call: TRBD1 (6 bases). From germline, CDR1 is LNHNV and CDR2 YYDKDF (reference sequence). V was cut by 5 bases and J by 1 base, with 17 bases left in between. This CDR3 has 17 residues.